This T cell receptor (beta chain) was found in a study of T cell changes during pregnancy in multiple sclerosis. Sequencing was performed with immunoSEQ multiplex PCR; in TCRdb, only in-frame clones are kept and a portion is missing. The table lists 30,000 or so clones, about 91% of them singletons. The germline V gene has CDR1 MNHNS and CDR2 SASEGT. V was shortened by 11 bases and J by 11 bases, with 13 bases between the two germline ends. This CDR3 has 9 amino acids. The sequence was obtained from a female donor with multiple sclerosis, enrolled in a pregnancy study. The chain joins TRBV6-1 to TRBJ2-7; no definite D call. The sample in question was CD8+ T cells from peripheral blood mononuclear cells, obtained in the second trimester of pregnancy. CDR3 bases: TGTGCCTGCGGCCTGCCGGAGTACTTC. As protein: CACGLPEYF.